This T cell receptor (beta chain) is from a study of identical twins. Template switching added a universal primer site, and cDNA bore unique molecular identifiers. TCRdb independently ran MiXCR on the 5' RACE reads; one entry per CDR3 protein. Here the sample spans roughly 720,000 distinct CDR3 sequences, about 20% being singletons. The germline gives CDR1 MNHNS, CDR2 SASEGT. V was pared by 7 bases and J by 7 bases, with 17 bases between. This CDR3 spans 15 amino acids. The sample was also reused in another study, on T cells expressing NK-cell markers. That source adds: Several of the donors carried dominant NKG2C+ clonotypes that took up about 1.0-7.0% of their CD8+ T cells.

The chain is built from TRBV6-1 and TRBJ1-6; D perhaps matches TRBD1 (5 bases). This TCR was sampled from a young woman in good health. Sequenced sample: PBMCs. CDR3 sequence (DNA): TGTGCCAGCACCTCTGAAGGGGCGGTAAATTCACCCCTCCACTTT. It translates to CASTSEGAVNSPLHF.